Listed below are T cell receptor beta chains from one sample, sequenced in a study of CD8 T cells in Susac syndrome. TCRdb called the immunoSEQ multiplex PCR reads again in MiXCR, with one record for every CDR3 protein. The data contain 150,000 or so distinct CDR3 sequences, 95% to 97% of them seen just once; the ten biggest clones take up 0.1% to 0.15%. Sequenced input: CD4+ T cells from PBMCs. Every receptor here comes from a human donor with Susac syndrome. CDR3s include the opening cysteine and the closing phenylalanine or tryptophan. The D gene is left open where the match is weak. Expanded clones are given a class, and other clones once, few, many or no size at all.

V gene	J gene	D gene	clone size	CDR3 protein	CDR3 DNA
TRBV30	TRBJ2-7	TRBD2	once	CAWAKLDREEYF	TGTGCCTGGGCTAAACTAGACCGGGAGGAGTACTTC
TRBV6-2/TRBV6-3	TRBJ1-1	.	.	CASSELYTEAFF	TGTGCCAGCAGTGAACTGTACACTGAAGCTTTCTTT
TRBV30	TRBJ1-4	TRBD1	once	CACGQGGTNEKLFF	TGTGCCTGTGGACAGGGAGGAACTAATGAAAAACTGTTTTTT
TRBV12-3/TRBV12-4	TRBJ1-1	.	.	CASSLDGSGTEAFF	TGTGCCAGCAGTTTAGATGGTTCGGGCACTGAAGCTTTCTTT
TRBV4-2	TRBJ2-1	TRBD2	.	CASSQEWGLRHEQFF	TGTGCCAGCAGCCAAGAGTGGGGACTAAGGCATGAGCAGTTCTTC
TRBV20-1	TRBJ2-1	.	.	CSARDEHPSSYNEQFF	TGCAGTGCTAGAGACGAACATCCGAGCTCCTACAATGAGCAGTTCTTC
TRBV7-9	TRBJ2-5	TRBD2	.	CASSLGLAGSQETQYF	TGTGCCAGCAGCCTGGGACTAGCGGGGAGTCAAGAGACCCAGTACTTC
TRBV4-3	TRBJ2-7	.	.	CASSQAGKGEQYF	TGCGCCAGCAGCCAAGCGGGAAAGGGCGAGCAGTACTTC
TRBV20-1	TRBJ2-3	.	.	CSARKGGSRRIRTDTQYF	TGCAGTGCTAGAAAAGGGGGGTCCAGGAGGATACGCACAGATACGCAGTATTTT
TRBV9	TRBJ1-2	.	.	CASSPDTRGFTSYTF	TGTGCCAGCAGCCCAGACACACGGGGGTTTACCAGCTACACCTTC
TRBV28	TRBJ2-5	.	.	CASSTQPYQETQYF	TGTGCCAGCAGTACTCAGCCCTACCAAGAGACCCAGTACTTC
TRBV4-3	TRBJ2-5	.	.	CASSQVGGRQETQYF	TGCGCCAGCAGCCAAGTGGGGGGCCGCCAAGAGACCCAGTACTTC
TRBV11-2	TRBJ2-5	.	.	CASSSGQPETQYF	TGTGCCAGCAGTTCCGGACAGCCAGAGACCCAGTACTTC
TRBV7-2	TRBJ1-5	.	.	CASSLAAGGGSQPQHF	TGTGCCAGCAGCTTAGCGGCGGGGGGCGGGTCTCAGCCCCAGCATTTT
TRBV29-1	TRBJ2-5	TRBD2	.	CSVAGGPETQYF	TGCAGCGTCGCGGGGGGCCCAGAGACCCAGTACTTC
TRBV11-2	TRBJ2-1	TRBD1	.	CASSSDRGNEQFF	TGTGCCAGCAGCTCGGACAGGGGCAATGAGCAGTTCTTC
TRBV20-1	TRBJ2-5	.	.	CSQSRGGETQYF	TGCAGCCAATCACGGGGAGGAGAGACCCAGTACTTC